These 22 T cell receptor beta chains were sequenced from one sample in a study of blood T cell repertoires in COVID-19. Repertoires were generated with immunoSEQ multiplex PCR, while TCRdb's copy carries only in-frame clones and drops some. The profile shows some 80,000 clones, 75% to 95% of them singletons. The sample taken for sequencing was peripheral blood. Receptors originate from a woman at least 80 years old with acute or convalescent COVID-19.

The chain joins TRBV2 to TRBJ2-5; D possibly corresponds to TRBD1 (6 bases). Germline CDR1 and CDR2: SNHLY and FYNNEI. The CDR3 consists of 13 residues. The V and J ends lost 8 bases and 2 bases respectively, with 12 bases between them. The DNA for the CDR3 is TGTGCCAGCTGTCAGGGGCTACAAGAGACCCAGTACTTC. It specifies CASCQGLQETQYF. Full variable domain (missing parts from reference TRBV2 and TRBJ2-5): EPEVTQTPSHQVTQMGQEVILRCVPISNHLYFYWYRQILGQKVEFLVSFYNNEISEKSEIFDDQFSVERPDGSNFTLKIRSTKLEDSAMYFCASCQGLQETQYFGPGTRLLVL.

The rearrangement joins TRBV7-9 to TRBJ1-6; TRBD1 aligns across 12 bases. Germline V CDR1 and CDR2: SEHNR, FQNEAQ (reference sequence). The CDR3 length is 15 residues. V was clipped by 4 bases and J by 9 bases; unmatched bases: 4. The CDR3 DNA reads as TGTGCCAGCAGCTATGGGACAGGGGGCAGTTCACCCCTCCACTTT. Its protein product is CASSYGTGGSSPLHF.

The chain employs TRBV21-1 and TRBJ1-2; the D call in the table, TRBD1, was not verified against the DNA. TRBV21-1 is listed as a pseudogene. The length of the CDR3 is 20 residues. CDR3 nucleotides: TGTGCCAGCAGCAAAAGAGGGAGGACAGGGGGCAAAGAGGTCGGCTATGGCTACACCTTC. Protein product: CASSKRGRTGGKEVGYGYTF.

This clone was observed once. The gene calls are TRBV12-5 and TRBJ2-1; D remains unclear. This CDR3 contains 11 residues. Between the trimmed V and J ends, which lost 2 bases and 8 bases, there was a span of 4 bases. In germline, CDR1 is LGHNT, CDR2 FRNRAP. The CDR3 coding sequence is TGTGCTAGTGGTTTGCAGTATGAGCAGTTCTTC. Amino acids: CASGLQYEQFF.

V usage is TRBV11-1 and J usage is TRBJ2-3; a possible D gene is TRBD1 (5 bases). This CDR3 region has 12 residues. The V gene's germline CDR1 is SGHAT and CDR2 FQDESV (reference sequence). Between the trimmed V and J ends, which lost 5 bases and 6 bases, there was a span of 9 bases. For the CDR3, the DNA is TGTGCCAGCAGCCAGGGCCGTGATACGCAGTATTTT. As protein: CASSQGRDTQYF.

The rearrangement links TRBV2 to TRBJ2-5, with TRBD2 matching 7 bases. Germline CDR1 reads SNHLY; CDR2 reads FYNNEI. The V segment lost 4 bases and the J segment 3 bases; nucleotides outside the gene matches: 5. This CDR3 spans 14 amino acids. The CDR3 loop reads CASSAGGLKETQYF. In DNA, the CDR3 is TGTGCCAGCAGTGCGGGGGGTTTGAAAGAGACCCAGTACTTC.

The V gene is TRBV9, the J gene TRBJ2-1; 8 bases align to TRBD2. This CDR3 has 16 residues. The V and J ends lost 0 bases and 2 bases, in that order; junction bases with no gene match: 4. The germline V gene encodes CDR1 SGDLS and CDR2 YYNGEE. In nucleotides, the CDR3 is TGTGCCAGCAGCGTAGGGATAGCGGGAACCTACAATGAGCAGTTCTTC. Residues: CASSVGIAGTYNEQFF.

The chain links TRBV7-5 to TRBJ2-5; the table's D call of TRBD1 was not tested on the DNA. TRBV7-5 is a pseudogene. The CDR3 runs 17 residues. CDR3 region: CARSLAVDRERQETQYF. As DNA, the CDR3 is TGTGCCAGAAGCTTAGCGGTGGACAGGGAACGGCAAGAGACCCAGTACTTC.

V usage is TRBV6-2 or TRBV6-3 and J usage is TRBJ2-3, with D possibly matching TRBD2 (5 bases). Germline-derived CDR1 and CDR2 are MNHEY and SVGEGT. There are 19 residues in the CDR3. The germline V and J ends were trimmed by 4 bases and 1 base, with 24 bases remaining between them. The CDR3 DNA is TGTGCCAGCAGTTCCTCTGTTCGCCGGGGTAGCGCCGGCACAGATACGCAGTATTTT. Translation: CASSSSVRRGSAGTDTQYF.

The V gene is TRBV7-3, the J gene TRBJ1-4; the D gene is possibly TRBD1 (5 bases). With 5 bases removed from V and 0 bases from J, the gap between germline ends came to 10 bases. The germline V gene has CDR1 SGHTA and CDR2 FQGTGA. The CDR3 extends over 15 amino acids. The DNA for the CDR3 is TGTGCCAGCAGCCTTAGGGGAACAACTAATGAAAAACTGTTTTTT. Translating it yields CASSLRGTTNEKLFF.

The CDR3 coding sequence is TGTGCCAGCAGTGAATACGGGATCCTTGGCTATGGCTACACCTTC. Translation: CASSEYGILGYGYTF. This chain links TRBV25-1 with TRBJ1-2; D is undetermined. Germline values: CDR1 MGHDK, CDR2 SYGVNS. Trimming left V 0 bases short and J 4 bases short, with 12 bases between. The CDR3 runs 15 residues.

This chain links TRBV4-1 with TRBJ2-7; 10 bases are shared with TRBD1. The CDR3 totals 14 residues. Germline V gene data show CDR1 as MGHRA and CDR2 as YSYEKL. J gave up 3 bases and V 4 bases, and 3 bases lay outside the gene matches. The CDR3 here is CASSPDRGDYEQYF. The CDR3 DNA sequence: TGCGCCAGCAGCCCGGACAGGGGGGACTACGAGCAGTACTTC.

This chain uses TRBV24-1 with TRBJ2-5; TRBD1 agrees at 11 bases. Losses at the gene ends were 3 bases for V and 3 bases for J; bases not matched to a gene: 5. The CDR3 totals 16 residues. Germline CDR1 KGHDR, CDR2 SFDVKD. Here the CDR3 reads CATSDRGQGAEETQYF. CDR3 sequence (DNA): TGTGCCACCAGTGATCGCGGACAGGGGGCGGAAGAGACCCAGTACTTC.

The rearrangement uses TRBV4-1 and TRBJ2-7; 7 bases agree with TRBD2. V was clipped by 3 bases and J by 1 base; unmatched bases: 9. Germline V gene lookup returns CDR1 MGHRA and CDR2 YSYEKL. This CDR3 comprises 16 residues. The CDR3 coding sequence is TGCGCCAGCAGCCAGACCGTGGGGGGGGGATCCTACGAGCAGTACTTC. Residues: CASSQTVGGGSYEQYF.

As DNA, the CDR3 is TGTGCCAGCAGCCTGGACAGGGGAAATGAGCAGTTCTTC. Encoded protein: CASSLDRGNEQFF. The V call is TRBV2, the J call TRBJ2-1, with 9 bases identical to TRBD1. V trimming: 6 bases; J trimming: 7 bases; junction bases outside the gene matches: 4. Germline V CDR1 and CDR2: SNHLY, FYNNEI. The CDR3 has 13 amino acids.

V is TRBV2 and J is TRBJ2-7; the D gene is possibly TRBD1 (5 bases). In germline, CDR1 is SNHLY, CDR2 FYNNEI. V was pared by 4 bases and J by 2 bases, with 9 bases between. The CDR3 length is 13 residues. CDR3 bases: TGTGCCAGCAGTGTGGGGCAGCCCTACGAGCAGTACTTC. This encodes CASSVGQPYEQYF.

This clone was counted between two and nine times. The chain combines TRBV27 with TRBJ1-5; TRBD1 might be the D (5 bases). Germline values: CDR1 MNHEY, CDR2 SMNVEV (reference sequence). Trimming cost V 7 bases and J 7 bases, with 20 bases left between them. The CDR3 spans 15 residues. CDR3 nucleotides: TGTGCCAGCACCCTTCGGGGGGGTAGAGGGCAGCCCCAGCATTTT. Encoded protein: CASTLRGGRGQPQHF.

The rearrangement links TRBV7-2 to TRBJ2-4; 15 bases fit TRBD2. This CDR3 region has 19 residues. Trimming removed 5 bases from V and 0 bases from J; junction bases left unmatched: 8. CDR1 and CDR2 (germline): SGHTA, FQGNSA. The CDR3 protein is CASSPRTSGGVIAKNIQYF. CDR3 nucleotide sequence: TGTGCCAGCAGCCCTCGGACTAGCGGGGGGGTTATAGCCAAAAACATTCAGTACTTC.

CDR3: CASSLRDRAYGYTF. DNA for the CDR3: TGTGCCAGCAGCTTGAGGGACAGGGCGTATGGCTACACCTTC. The genes are TRBV5-6 and TRBJ1-2; TRBD1 agrees at 9 bases. The CDR3 has 14 residues. CDR1 is SGHDT and CDR2 is YYEEEE in the germline V gene. The V and J ends lost 1 base and 5 bases, in that order; junction bases with no gene match: 3.

This chain joins TRBV5-1 and TRBJ2-5; 9 bases line up with TRBD1. The CDR3 extends over 15 amino acids. V trimming: 2 bases; J trimming: 5 bases; junction bases outside the gene matches: 7. CDR1 SGHRS and CDR2 YFSETQ come from the germline V gene. The chain's CDR3 is CASSLGWTGDETQYF. CDR3 bases: TGCGCCAGCAGCTTAGGTTGGACAGGGGACGAGACCCAGTACTTC.

The chain combines TRBV4-1 with TRBJ2-3; a weak D match, TRBD2 (5 bases). The CDR3 extends over 15 amino acids. Germline V lookup: CDR1 MGHRA, CDR2 YSYEKL. Trimming removed 2 bases at V and 4 bases at J, with 13 bases between. The CDR3 loop reads CASSQSGGRADTQYF. CDR3 DNA sequence: TGCGCCAGCAGCCAAAGTGGAGGTAGGGCAGATACGCAGTATTTT.

V usage is TRBV2 and J usage is TRBJ2-5; possible D gene TRBD1, 6 bases. CDR1 and CDR2 (germline): SNHLY, FYNNEI. Trimming left V 8 bases short and J 5 bases short, with 15 bases between. There are 13 residues in the CDR3. CDR3 sequence reads: CASGGHPTETQYF. The DNA of the CDR3 is TGTGCCAGCGGGGGACACCCAACGGAGACCCAGTACTTC.